One TCR beta chain is described in this entry. The antigen it recognizes is unknown. Base quality data are lacking; no much larger clone is found one base away. The data were obtained in a study of Ad26.COV2.S vaccination and SARS-CoV-2 variants (dated by TCRdb to the early 2020s). With regard to the full study: Donors in the vaccine arm were drawn from COV1001, a multicentre, randomized, double-blind, placebo-controlled phase I-IIa trial testing Ad26.COV2.S in healthy adults. Dosing of Ad26.COV2.S was intramuscular, at either 5x10^10 or 1x10^11 viral particles, delivered as one shot or as two shots spaced 56 days apart. Sequencing of the TCRbeta repertoire served to evaluate the specificity and breadth of SARS-CoV-2-reactive T cell receptors following Ad26.COV2.S vaccination. The TCR-sequenced set comprised approximately 32 samples: around 20 Ad26.COV2.S vaccine recipients, 5 placebo recipients and 8 SARS-CoV-2 convalescent individuals. Trial participants were randomized into five groups of five: low-dose or high-dose Ad26.COV2.S given once or twice, or placebo on both occasions. Throughout the experiments and outcome assessment, investigators stayed blinded to trial group allocation. Overall study outcomes, separate from this receptor: Vaccine and placebo recipients had comparable non-spike TCR breadth, which fits with the vaccine containing only spike. After vaccination, substantial breadth of spike-specific CD8+ and CD4+ T cell responses was reported. The authors noted that the TCR breadth and depth analyses may have underestimated total T cell responses. Ad26.COV2.S recipients had higher spike-specific TCR breadth than placebo recipients (P = 0.0014). Comparing responses between vaccine doses or regimens was not something the study was powered to do.

Reading the label with the study, this specimen's treatment or condition is: some 20 received Ad26.COV2.S at low or high dose, single or two shots; roughly five received placebo; per-sample allocation not given. For vaccine and placebo recipients, repertoires were sequenced using samples collected on day 63 after the first injection. Cohort 1b enrolled roughly 25 adults aged 18-55 years at a single site in Boston, USA, between 29 July and 7 August 2020. As a vaccine, Ad26.COV2.S was a replication-incompetent adenovirus type 26 vector that expressed a prefusion-stabilized SARS-CoV-2 spike protein derived from the original Wuhan strain. TCRbeta CDR3 regions were sequenced with the immunoSEQ Assay. After extraction, genomic DNA underwent amplification by bias-controlled multiplex PCR, followed by high-throughput sequencing. The original methods were these. To quantify the absolute abundance of each unique TCRbeta CDR3 region, sequences were collapsed and filtered. Usable DNA was measured by amplifying reference genes present in all nucleated cells, and TCRbeta template counts were normalized to that usable DNA to estimate T cell fraction. Repertoire TCRs were annotated as SARS-CoV-2-specific by exact matching of V gene, CDR3 amino acid sequence and J gene to a known reactive TCR set. The reference SARS-CoV-2 TCR set came from MIRA and was filtered for enrichment in COVID-19-positive ImmuneCODE repertoires, removing public or cross-reactive TCRs. Based on the MIRA antigens, annotated TCRs were further analysed at the level of specific ORF or position within ORF. Breadth was defined as annotated unique rearrangements over total unique productive rearrangements; depth was the summed frequency of those rearrangements. Two-sided Wilcoxon rank-sum tests were used to compare TCR breadth between groups. TCRdb obtained this table from immuneACCESS and retained in-frame rearrangements with V and J assigned. These tables miss some clones; where compared with another copy, unresolved V genes account for less than half of the shortfall, and the remainder is unexplained. Clone size and V and J calls were adopted from that table, with D and trimming inferred from the DNA. In this sample the table shows under 250,000 clones, 87% of which occur a single time. Under 3% of the sample is held by the ten biggest clonotypes.

CDR1 is given as SGHRS and CDR2 as YFSETQ, both from the germline V gene. Including cysteine and phenylalanine, the CDR3 has 15 amino acids. Only the CDR3 DNA is retained, 45 bases long and in frame from the first base. The V end loses 2 bases and the J end loses 1 base, and a stretch of 11 bases separates them. Sequences were derived from peripheral blood, sampled in a trial of Ad26.COV2.S vaccine versus placebo. This receptor chain uses TRBV5-1 and TRBJ2-3; TRBD1 could be the D gene, as 6 bases match. The sequence was obtained from a person between 18 and 60 years old who received the Ad26.COV2.S COVID-19 vaccine or a placebo. The CDR3: CASSLGGQGTDTQYF. The DNA sequence is as follows: TGCGCCAGCAGCTTAGGGGGTCAAGGCACAGATACGCAGTATTTT.